The 10 T cell receptor beta chains in this list originate from one sample, sequenced in a study of blood T cell repertoires in COVID-19. The protocol was immunoSEQ multiplex PCR, while the TCRdb copy is restricted to in-frame clones and leaves out a portion. The data show about 91,000 clones, 88% seen once. Sequencing was performed on peripheral blood. Source of these receptors: a woman aged 80 or over with active COVID-19.

This chain links TRBV5-1 with TRBJ2-3, with D possibly being TRBD1 (6 bases). The CDR3 spans 13 residues. The V end lost 3 bases, the J end lost 4 bases, and 9 bases lay between the germline ends. The germline V gene encodes CDR1 SGHRS and CDR2 YFSETQ. CDR3 nucleotides: TGCGCCAGCAGCTCCGCAGGGGCAGATACGCAGTATTTT. Translating it yields CASSSAGADTQYF.

This clone has just a few counts. The rearrangement links TRBV3-1 (or the pseudogene TRBV3-2) to TRBJ1-1; no definite D call. Germline loops: CDR1 LGHDT, CDR2 YNNKEL (reference sequence). The V end lost 6 bases, the J end lost 10 bases, and 18 bases lay between the germline ends. The CDR3 loop spans 13 amino acids. The CDR3 reads CASSPNSLLRAFF. The DNA of the CDR3 is TGTGCCAGCAGTCCAAACAGCTTACTGCGAGCTTTCTTT.

The table lists this clone with a few counts. The chain is built from TRBV7-9 and TRBJ2-7; D uncertain. Germline loops: CDR1 SEHNR, CDR2 FQNEAQ (reference sequence). The V end was cut by 1 base, the J end by 0 bases, with 7 bases between. The CDR3 loop spans 14 amino acids. CDR3 sequence: CASSLESISYEQYF. CDR3 DNA sequence: TGTGCCAGCAGCTTAGAGAGCATCTCCTACGAGCAGTACTTC.

This chain links TRBV12-3 or TRBV12-4 with TRBJ1-1; the D is unclear. The CDR3 is made up of 13 amino acids. V lost 2 bases and J 3 bases, leaving 7 bases between the germline ends. CDR3 DNA sequence: TGTGCCAGCAGTTTATCACAGTACACTGAAGCTTTCTTT. Translated, it gives CASSLSQYTEAFF.

This clone was seen a handful of times. The J gene is TRBJ2-7, the V gene TRBV18; D is possibly TRBD1 (6 bases). The CDR3 length is 15 residues. V shed 3 bases and J shed 4 bases, with 16 bases lying between them. CDR1 is KGHSH, CDR2 LQKENI, per germline. The CDR3 nucleotides are TGTGCCAGCTCACCGATCGGAACGGACAGTTACGAGCAGTACTTC. The encoded protein is CASSPIGTDSYEQYF.

The rearrangement links TRBV3-1 (or the pseudogene TRBV3-2) to TRBJ2-5; possibly TRBD1 for D (6 bases). V shed 4 bases and J shed 5 bases, with 11 bases lying between them. The CDR3 covers 13 residues. Germline CDR1 and CDR2: LGHDT and YNNKEL (reference sequence). This CDR3 is CASSRSGAETQYF. CDR3 bases: TGTGCCAGCAGCCGATCAGGGGCGGAGACCCAGTACTTC.

V and J are TRBV6-5 and TRBJ1-2; TRBD1 matches at 8 bases. CDR3 length equals 13 residues. Germline V gene lookup returns CDR1 MNHEY and CDR2 SVGAGI. The trim removed 6 bases at V and 4 bases at J, leaving 4 bases unmatched. The CDR3 loop is CASRLTGGYGYTF. The CDR3 coding sequence is TGTGCCAGCAGATTAACAGGGGGCTATGGCTACACCTTC.

This chain joins TRBV5-1 and TRBJ2-1, with 8 bases that match TRBD2. With 4 bases clipped from V and 9 bases from J, the junction kept 15 bases outside the gene matches. The V gene's germline CDR1 is SGHRS and CDR2 YFSETQ. This CDR3 contains 16 residues. The CDR3 coding sequence is TGCGCCAGCAGCGGCGGCGGGACTAGAGAGGTGAGTGAGCAGTTCTTC. Amino acid sequence: CASSGGGTREVSEQFF.

The chain is built from TRBV15 and TRBJ1-4, with TRBD1 identical over 10 bases. CDR1 LNHNV and CDR2 YYDKDF come from the germline V gene (reference sequence). This CDR3 has 16 residues. V was pared by 5 bases and J by 10 bases, with 13 bases of the junction left unmatched. The CDR3 here is CATSLPDRGSRGKLFF. The CDR3 DNA follows: TGTGCCACCAGCCTCCCGGACAGGGGGTCGAGAGGAAAACTGTTTTTT.

The chain couples TRBV9 to TRBJ2-1; 10 nucleotides line up with TRBD2. The CDR3 extends over 17 amino acids. V lost 4 bases to trimming and J lost 2 bases; unmatched junction nucleotides: 9. Germline V CDR1 and CDR2: SGDLS, YYNGEE. The CDR3 region has the DNA TGTGCCAGCAGCCTTACAGGACTAGCGGAAACCTACAATGAGCAGTTCTTC. This sequence encodes CASSLTGLAETYNEQFF.